This passage covers 3 T cell receptor beta chains from one sample sequenced in a study of T cells in Graves' hyperthyroidism and ophthalmopathy. Regions amplified from RNA transcripts were the TCR beta CDR3 regions. A first-round RT-PCR of the TCR CDR3 used the HTBI primer set. TCRdb re-called the multiplex PCR reads through MiXCR, storing one row per CDR3 protein. The sample includes 250,000 to 300,000 distinct CDR3 sequences, 14% to 15% seen only once; the top ten take about an eighth. Sequenced sample: blood. The receptors come from a woman aged 40 to 55 with Graves' hyperthyroidism that later progressed to Graves' ophthalmopathy.

The chain couples TRBV4-1 to TRBJ1-1; possibly TRBD1 for D (6 bases). The CDR3 has 14 amino acids. The V end was cut by 5 bases, the J end by 1 base, with 11 bases between. Per germline, CDR1 MGHRA and CDR2 YSYEKL. The CDR3 loop reads CASSGRQANTEAFF. The DNA for the CDR3 is TGCGCCAGCAGCGGGAGACAGGCGAACACTGAAGCTTTCTTT.

This clonotype was detected ten times or more. CDR3 nucleotides: TGCGCCAGCAGCCAAGTCGGGACCGAAGCACGAACAGATACGCAGTATTTT. Its translation is CASSQVGTEARTDTQYF. V usage is TRBV4-1 and J usage is TRBJ2-3; tentatively, D is TRBD1 or TRBD2 (5 bases each). Germline CDR1 is MGHRA and CDR2 is YSYEKL. The V end lost 1 base, the J end lost 3 bases, and 17 bases lay between the germline ends. The CDR3 is 17 residues long.

This clonotype appeared many times. This chain links TRBV5-1 with TRBJ2-3; TRBD2 matches 7 bases. CDR3 length: 15 amino acids. Trimming took 3 bases from V and 2 from J; bases not matched to a gene: 6. Germline CDR1 and CDR2: SGHRS and YFSETQ. Here the CDR3 DNA reads TGCGCCAGCAGCTGGCCTAGCGGCTACACAGATACGCAGTATTTT. It specifies CASSWPSGYTDTQYF.